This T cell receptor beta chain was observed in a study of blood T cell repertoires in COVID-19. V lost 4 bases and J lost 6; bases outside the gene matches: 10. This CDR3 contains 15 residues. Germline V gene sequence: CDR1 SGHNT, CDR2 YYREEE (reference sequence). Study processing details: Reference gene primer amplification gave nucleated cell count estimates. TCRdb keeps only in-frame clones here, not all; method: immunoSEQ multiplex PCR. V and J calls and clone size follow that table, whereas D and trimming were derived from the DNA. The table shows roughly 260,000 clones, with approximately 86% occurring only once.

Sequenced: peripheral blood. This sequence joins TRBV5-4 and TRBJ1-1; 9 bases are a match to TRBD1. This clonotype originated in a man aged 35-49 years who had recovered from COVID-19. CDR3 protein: CASSTQTGGNAEAFF. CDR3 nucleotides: TGTGCCAGCAGCACCCAGACAGGGGGTAACGCTGAAGCTTTCTTT.